These 30 T cell receptor beta chains originate from one sample sequenced in a study of shared clonotypes between healthy human individuals. Sequencing was performed with immunoSEQ multiplex PCR; in TCRdb, only in-frame clones are kept and a portion is missing. Seen here are roughly 1 million clones, about 80% observed once, and the top ten hold approximately 0.52%. What was sequenced was memory CD4+ T cells from PBMCs. The subset here: CD45RA-negative fraction. These receptors all stem from a man aged 18 to 30 in good health. Some clones in this sample may be carry-over from other donors' samples.

With respect to this clone: This sample also contains other DNA sequences that code for the same CDR3. J is TRBJ2-1 and V is TRBV2; D unclear. The CDR3 extends over 10 amino acids. Germline loops: CDR1 SNHLY, CDR2 FYNNEI. Between the trimmed V and J ends, which lost 6 bases and 9 bases, there was a span of 6 bases. In DNA form, the CDR3 reads TGTGCCAGCAGGTTGGGTGAGCAGTTCTTC. It translates to CASRLGEQFF.

The gene calls are TRBV6-1 and TRBJ2-1; the D gene could be TRBD1 or TRBD2 (5 bases each). Trimming stripped 4 bases from V and 0 bases from J, with 10 bases between. Germline V gene lookup returns CDR1 MNHNS and CDR2 SASEGT. The CDR3 loop spans 15 amino acids. The CDR3 reads CASSAGSGSYNEQFF. The CDR3 DNA reads as TGTGCCAGCAGTGCAGGGAGCGGCTCCTACAATGAGCAGTTCTTC.

The gene calls are TRBV15 and TRBJ2-5, with 7 bases that match TRBD1. The germline CDR1 and CDR2 sequences are LNHNV and YYDKDF (reference sequence). V was pared by 7 bases and J by 5 bases, with 7 bases of the junction left unmatched. The CDR3 has 13 residues. CDR3 residues: CATTTGDRETQYF. The CDR3 DNA is TGTGCCACCACCACAGGGGATCGCGAGACCCAGTACTTC.

The J gene is TRBJ1-4, the V gene TRBV5-1, with 8 bases identical to TRBD1. With 0 bases clipped from V and 5 bases from J, the junction kept 6 bases outside the gene matches. Germline assignment: CDR1 SGHRS and CDR2 YFSETQ. The CDR3 extends over 16 amino acids. In DNA form, the CDR3 reads TGCGCCAGCAGCTTGGCCCGTGGGACAGGAAATGAAAAACTGTTTTTT. Translated: CASSLARGTGNEKLFF.

This rearrangement joins TRBV25-1 to TRBJ2-1; D is unresolved. V was cut by 4 bases and J by 1 base, with 5 bases left in between. The CDR3 has 13 residues. CDR1 and CDR2 (germline): MGHDK, SYGVNS. CDR3 sequence (DNA): TGTGCCAGCAGTGTAGTTTCCTACAATGAGCAGTTCTTC. Encoded protein: CASSVVSYNEQFF.

V usage is TRBV27 and J usage is TRBJ1-4, with no clear D. The CDR3 loop spans 14 amino acids. Per germline, CDR1 MNHEY and CDR2 SMNVEV (reference sequence). V dropped 5 bases and J dropped 4 bases, with 11 bases sitting between them. DNA for the CDR3: TGTGCCAGCAGTCGAGGACGCTTTAATGAAAAACTGTTTTTT. Protein product: CASSRGRFNEKLFF.

The rearrangement joins TRBV29-1 to TRBJ2-7; 13 nucleotides agree with TRBD2. Germline V gives CDR1 SQVTM, CDR2 ANQGSEA. V dropped 6 bases and J dropped 7; count of bases not matched to a gene: 9. The CDR3 consists of 14 residues. The CDR3 loop reads CSVSTSGRALEQYF. In nucleotides, the CDR3 is TGCAGCGTCAGCACTAGCGGGAGGGCCTTGGAGCAGTACTTC.

The genes are TRBV18 and TRBJ1-5, with 8 bases matching TRBD1. The CDR3 is made up of 16 amino acids. Germline V gene sequence: CDR1 KGHSH, CDR2 LQKENI. The V and J ends lost 9 bases and 1 base, in that order; junction bases with no gene match: 11. This chain's CDR3 is CASPQGRGLSNQPQHF. The CDR3 nucleotides read TGTGCCAGTCCCCAAGGCAGGGGGCTAAGCAATCAGCCCCAGCATTTT. The variable domain in full, with the rest retrieved from reference TRBV18 and TRBJ1-5, is NAGVMQNPRHLVRRRGQEARLRCSPMKGHSHVYWYRQLPEEGLKFMVYLQKENIIDESGMPKERFSAEFPKEGPSILRIQQVVRGDSAAYFCASPQGRGLSNQPQHFGDGTRLSIL.

In nucleotides, the CDR3 is TGTGCCAGCAGCTTGCCGGTCGGGGAGCTGTTTTTT. Its protein product is CASSLPVGELFF. V is TRBV7-9 and J is TRBJ2-2; D gene unclear. V dropped 3 bases and J dropped 7 bases, with 6 bases sitting between them. This CDR3 region has 12 residues. The germline V gene has CDR1 SEHNR and CDR2 FQNEAQ (reference sequence).

V gene TRBV27 combines with J gene TRBJ2-7; D is undetermined. V gave up 2 bases and J gave up 5 bases, with 7 bases separating them. There are 12 residues in the CDR3. CDR1 is MNHEY and CDR2 is SMNVEV in the germline V gene (reference sequence). The CDR3: CASSLMGHEQYF. In DNA form, the CDR3 reads TGTGCCAGCAGTTTAATGGGCCACGAGCAGTACTTC.

The genes are TRBV19 and TRBJ1-4; D remains ambiguous. The CDR3 is 14 amino acids. Germline V gene data show CDR1 as LNHDA and CDR2 as SQIVND (reference sequence). Trimming pared 5 bases from V and 7 bases from J, leaving 14 bases between. CDR3 residues: CASSSGGVAEKLFF. CDR3 nucleotides: TGTGCCAGTAGTTCAGGTGGAGTGGCTGAAAAACTGTTTTTT.

The rearrangement joins TRBV5-8 to TRBJ1-5; TRBD1 agrees at 11 bases. With 0 bases clipped from V and 4 bases from J, the junction kept 6 bases outside the gene matches. CDR1 and CDR2 (germline): SGHTS, YDEGEE. The CDR3 loop spans 17 amino acids. In DNA form, the CDR3 reads TGTGCCAGCAGCTTGGTATACGGGACAGGGGGAAATCAGCCCCAGCATTTT. Its protein is CASSLVYGTGGNQPQHF.

This clone was detected ten times or more. The DNA for the CDR3 is TGCGCCAGCAGCCAAGGGCTCGACTATGGCTACACCTTC. Its translation: CASSQGLDYGYTF. The rearrangement uses TRBV4-3 and TRBJ1-2; D is undetermined. Germline V gene data show CDR1 as LGHNA and CDR2 as YSLEER. The CDR3 extends over 13 amino acids. Trimming removed 1 base at V and 3 bases at J, with 6 bases between.

CDR3 protein: CASSLRFGAGGKPSNEQYF. The CDR3 nucleotides are TGTGCCAGCAGCTTAAGGTTTGGAGCGGGGGGGAAACCAAGTAACGAGCAGTACTTC. J is TRBJ2-7 and V is TRBV7-8; the match to TRBD2 covers 10 bases. CDR3 size: 19 residues. Per the germline V gene, CDR1 is SGHVS and CDR2 is FQNEAQ. The ends lost 2 bases at V and 5 bases at J; junction bases unmatched: 18. The variable domain in full, with the rest retrieved from reference TRBV7-8 and TRBJ2-7, is GAGVSQSPRYKVAKRGQDVALRCDPISGHVSLFWYQQALGQGPEFLTYFQNEAQLDKSGLPSDRFFAERPEGSVSTLKIQRTQQEDSAVYLCASSLRFGAGGKPSNEQYFGPGTRLTVT.

The chain couples TRBV4-1 to TRBJ1-1; 9 bases are shared with TRBD1. This CDR3 has 16 residues. The V and J ends lost 3 bases and 5 bases, in that order; junction bases with no gene match: 10. The germline V gene has CDR1 MGHRA and CDR2 YSYEKL. CDR3 bases: TGCGCCAGCAGCCACAAACCGGGACAGGGTAATACTGAAGCTTTCTTT. The encoded protein is CASSHKPGQGNTEAFF.

This clone was detected only once. This may be a read error: a much more frequent sequence differs by one nucleotide. Different DNA sequences within this sample yield the same CDR3. The gene calls are TRBV28 and TRBJ1-3; D uncertain. This CDR3 has 14 amino acids. Germline assignment: CDR1 MDHEN and CDR2 SYDVKM. V dropped 4 bases and J dropped 0 bases, with 7 bases sitting between them. Here the CDR3 DNA reads TGTGCCAGCAGTTCCCGGAACTCTGGAAACACCATATATTTT. Translated: CASSSRNSGNTIYF. Together with reference TRBV28 and TRBJ1-3, the CDR3 gives the full variable domain: DVKVTQSSRYLVKRTGEKVFLECVQDMDHENMFWYRQDPGLGLRLIYFSYDVKMKEKGDIPEGYSVSREKKERFSLILESASTNQTSMYLCASSSRNSGNTIYFGEGSWLTVV.

CDR3 nucleotide sequence: TGCGCCAGCAGCGTCGACAGGGGGCTAAGCAATCAGCCCCAGCATTTT. Translation gives CASSVDRGLSNQPQHF. This rearrangement joins TRBV10-2 to TRBJ1-5; TRBD1 aligns across 10 bases. CDR3 size: 16 residues. V lost 6 bases to trimming and J lost 1 base; unmatched junction nucleotides: 6. In germline, CDR1 is WSHSY, CDR2 SAAADI.

The CDR3 protein is CASSLRAGVLVADTQYF. The CDR3, as DNA: TGTGCCAGCAGCTTGAGGGCGGGAGTCCTTGTTGCAGATACGCAGTATTTT. The chain combines TRBV5-4 with TRBJ2-3, with 7 bases fitting TRBD2. CDR1 is SGHNT and CDR2 is YYREEE in the germline V gene (reference sequence). V dropped 1 base and J dropped 4; count of bases not matched to a gene: 12. The CDR3 runs 17 residues.

The chain joins TRBV28 to TRBJ2-7; unclear D gene. CDR1 is MDHEN, CDR2 SYDVKM, per germline. The V gene lost 6 bases and the J gene lost 1 base, with 13 bases spanning the gap. The CDR3 covers 14 residues. The CDR3 DNA is TGTGCCAGCAGCCGTGCTTCCCCGTCCTACGAGCAGTACTTC. This translates into CASSRASPSYEQYF.

The chain employs TRBV7-2 and TRBJ1-2; 8 nucleotides align to TRBD1. Losses at the gene ends were 5 bases for V and 8 bases for J; bases not matched to a gene: 19. The CDR3 has 17 residues. Germline values: CDR1 SGHTA, CDR2 FQGNSA. The DNA of the CDR3 is TGTGCCAGCAGCCCATACGCAGCTCCGGGACAGGTAAACGGCTACACCTTC. Translation gives CASSPYAAPGQVNGYTF.

The rearrangement joins TRBV5-4 to TRBJ2-3; unclear D gene. The germline V and J ends were trimmed by 0 bases and 0 bases, with 8 bases remaining between them. This CDR3 has 15 residues. Germline V CDR1 and CDR2: SGHNT, YYREEE (reference sequence). CDR3 sequence: CASSLVPDSTDTQYF. CDR3 DNA: TGTGCCAGCAGCTTGGTCCCGGACAGCACAGATACGCAGTATTTT.

The CDR3 DNA reads TGCGCCAGCAGCCGGGACAGGGTGGGCTACACCTTC. Translating it yields CASSRDRVGYTF. This chain uses TRBV5-1 with TRBJ1-2, with 9 bases fitting TRBD1. From germline, CDR1 is SGHRS and CDR2 YFSETQ. The CDR3 contains 12 residues. V lost 4 bases, J lost 8 bases, and 3 bases stayed unmatched. Combining the CDR3 with reference TRBV5-1 and TRBJ1-2 gives the whole variable domain KAGVTQTPRYLIKTRGQQVTLSCSPISGHRSVSWYQQTPGQGLQFLFEYFSETQRNKGNFPGRFSGRQFSNSRSEMNVSTLELGDSALYLCASSRDRVGYTFGSGTRLTVV.

The chain recombines TRBV4-1 with TRBJ2-1; TRBD2 agrees at 9 bases. The CDR3 has 16 amino acids. The germline V gene has CDR1 MGHRA and CDR2 YSYEKL. The trim removed 1 base at V and 3 bases at J, leaving 4 bases unmatched. This chain's CDR3 is CASSQGASGDYNEQFF. In DNA form, the CDR3 reads TGCGCCAGCAGCCAAGGGGCTAGCGGGGACTACAATGAGCAGTTCTTC.

CDR3 region: CASTPPPGRNTEAFF. The CDR3 region has the DNA TGTGCCAGCACCCCTCCCCCAGGGAGGAACACTGAAGCTTTCTTT. The V gene is TRBV28, the J gene TRBJ1-1, with D perhaps TRBD1 (5 bases). CDR1 is MDHEN and CDR2 is SYDVKM in the germline V gene. This CDR3 region has 15 residues. V lost 7 bases to trimming and J lost 1 base, with 16 bases between them.

The chain has TRBV7-9 and TRBJ1-2; 9 bases agree with TRBD1. From germline, CDR1 is SEHNR and CDR2 FQNEAQ (reference sequence). The V segment lost 4 bases and the J segment 5 bases; nucleotides outside the gene matches: 5. This CDR3 region has 14 residues. CDR3 sequence (DNA): TGTGCCAGCAGCTATGAGACAGGGGGGTATGGCTACACCTTC. Its protein is CASSYETGGYGYTF.

The CDR3 reads CASRKNADEQFF. DNA for the CDR3: TGTGCCAGCAGGAAAAACGCGGATGAGCAGTTCTTC. The chain employs TRBV11-2 and TRBJ2-1; D is undetermined. The germline V gene has CDR1 SGHAT and CDR2 FQNNGV. The CDR3 runs 12 residues. V was pared by 6 bases and J by 8 bases, with 11 bases between.

This clone has just a few counts. The rearrangement joins TRBV19 to TRBJ2-2; D is unclear. Trimming pared 5 bases from V and 4 bases from J, leaving 11 bases between. Germline values: CDR1 LNHDA, CDR2 SQIVND (reference sequence). The length of the CDR3 is 14 residues. The DNA for the CDR3 is TGTGCCAGTAGTCCTGGTGGGGTCACCGGGGAGCTGTTTTTT. It yields the protein CASSPGGVTGELFF.

This clone came up once. The rearrangement links TRBV4-1 to TRBJ2-7; tentatively, D is TRBD1 (6 bases). In germline, CDR1 is MGHRA, CDR2 YSYEKL. The CDR3 length is 15 residues. The germline V and J ends were trimmed by 3 bases and 2 bases, with 14 bases remaining between them. CDR3 nucleotides: TGCGCCAGCAGCCAGGAGACAGGAGAGACCTACGAGCAGTACTTC. Amino acids: CASSQETGETYEQYF.

V usage is TRBV23-1 and J usage is TRBJ2-1; the D is unclear. TRBV23-1 is recorded as an ORF, its role being uncertain. Trimming shortened V by 4 bases and J by 8 bases, and 15 bases separated the two germline ends. This CDR3 has 14 amino acids. The CDR3: CASSLHCVCDEQFF. The CDR3 nucleotides are TGCGCCAGCAGTCTTCACTGCGTGTGTGATGAGCAGTTCTTC.

Concerning this clone: In the same sample, other DNA sequences code for this CDR3. V usage is TRBV5-1 and J usage is TRBJ1-2, with a weak D call TRBD1 (6 bases). The CDR3 runs to 12 residues. CDR1 and CDR2 from the germline V gene are SGHRS and YFSETQ. V lost 0 bases and J lost 6, with 6 bases in between. The CDR3 DNA reads as TGCGCCAGCAGCTTGGCAGGGGATGGCTACACCTTC. Protein product: CASSLAGDGYTF.